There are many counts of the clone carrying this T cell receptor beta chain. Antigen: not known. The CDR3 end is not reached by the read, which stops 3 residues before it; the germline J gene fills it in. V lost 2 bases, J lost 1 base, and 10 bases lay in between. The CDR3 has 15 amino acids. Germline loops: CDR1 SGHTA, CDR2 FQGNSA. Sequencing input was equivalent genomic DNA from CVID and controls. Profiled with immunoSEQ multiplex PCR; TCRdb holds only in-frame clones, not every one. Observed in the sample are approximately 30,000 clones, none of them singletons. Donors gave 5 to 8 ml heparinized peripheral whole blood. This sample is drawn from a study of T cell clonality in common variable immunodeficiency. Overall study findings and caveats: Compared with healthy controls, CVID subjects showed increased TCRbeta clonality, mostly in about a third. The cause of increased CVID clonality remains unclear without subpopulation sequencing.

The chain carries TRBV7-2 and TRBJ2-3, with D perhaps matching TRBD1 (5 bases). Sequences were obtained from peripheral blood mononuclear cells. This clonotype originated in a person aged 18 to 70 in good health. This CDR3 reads CASSLQGHGTDTQYF. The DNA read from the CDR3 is TGTGCCAGCAGCTTACAGGGCCATGGCACAGATACG.